The 11 T cell receptor beta chains presented below share a single source sample, sequenced in a study of control samples from healthy donors and cancer patients. Assay: immunoSEQ multiplex PCR; the TCRdb copy retains only in-frame clones and omits some. This table holds tens of thousands of clones, approximately 90% found once. Sequencing was done on a sample of blood. These receptors were obtained from a woman aged 18-35 years in good health.

This chain links TRBV2 with TRBJ2-7; 9 bases agree with TRBD1. CDR1 and CDR2 (germline): SNHLY, FYNNEI. J lost 0 bases, V lost 11 bases, and 8 bases had no gene match. The CDR3 length is 14 residues. The CDR3 coding sequence is TGTGCCGGAGCCCGGGACAGGGCCTCCTACGAGCAGTACTTC. It translates to CAGARDRASYEQYF.

The rearrangement links TRBV2 to TRBJ1-1; a weak D match, TRBD1 (5 bases). The CDR3 has 12 amino acids. The germline V gene encodes CDR1 SNHLY and CDR2 FYNNEI. V was trimmed by 6 bases and J by 4 bases, leaving 9 bases between them. CDR3 bases: TGTGCCAGCAGGGCAGGGAGCACTGAAGCTTTCTTT. It encodes CASRAGSTEAFF.

This clone was seen once. CDR3 sequence: CSVQGAEAFF. CDR3 nucleotides: TGCAGCGTACAGGGCGCTGAAGCTTTCTTT. This chain joins TRBV29-1 and TRBJ1-1; tentative D call: TRBD1 (6 bases). V lost 6 bases and J lost 6, with 8 bases in between. The CDR3 has 10 amino acids. Germline V gene lookup returns CDR1 SQVTM and CDR2 ANQGSEA.

The CDR3 nucleotides are TGTGCCAGCAGTACTACAGGGGCCGGAGCTTTCTTT. Translation gives CASSTTGAGAFF. V is TRBV2 and J is TRBJ1-1; 7 nucleotides line up with TRBD1. Looked up from germline, CDR1 is SNHLY and CDR2 is FYNNEI. This CDR3 has 12 residues. V was clipped by 5 bases and J by 10 bases; unmatched bases: 7.

The chain links TRBV27 to TRBJ1-2, with 9 bases fitting TRBD1. The V and J ends lost 2 bases and 9 bases, in that order; junction bases with no gene match: 10. CDR1 and CDR2 (germline): MNHEY, SMNVEV (reference sequence). The CDR3 totals 15 residues. In DNA, the CDR3 is TGTGCCAGCAGTTTACGATCCGGGACAGGGTCGAGCTACACCTTC. This sequence encodes CASSLRSGTGSSYTF.

The CDR3 bases are TGTGCCAGCAGTAAGGGATCCGGCAACTATGGCTACACCTTC. This sequence encodes CASSKGSGNYGYTF. The V gene is TRBV6-2 or TRBV6-3, the J gene TRBJ1-2, with D unresolved. The CDR3 is 14 amino acids. Germline V gene lookup returns CDR1 MNHEY and CDR2 SVGEGT. V was pared by 5 bases and J by 2 bases, with 12 bases between.

The chain is built from TRBV24-1 and TRBJ1-1, with unresolved D. The CDR3 totals 19 residues. Germline V gene lookup returns CDR1 KGHDR and CDR2 SFDVKD. V lost 4 bases to trimming and J lost 0 bases, with 23 bases between them. In DNA form, the CDR3 reads TGTGCCACCAGTGACCCTGTGAGGGCGACGGAGTTAATGAACACTGAAGCTTTCTTT. This codes for CATSDPVRATELMNTEAFF.

The chain combines TRBV9 with TRBJ2-7; 8 bases agree with TRBD2. Germline-derived CDR1 and CDR2 are SGDLS and YYNGEE. The trim removed 0 bases at V and 4 bases at J, leaving 9 bases unmatched. The CDR3 is 16 amino acids. CDR3 DNA: TGTGCCAGCAGCGTAGAAGGGGCGGGGGGCCCTTACGAGCAGTACTTC. This encodes CASSVEGAGGPYEQYF.

This clone is judged medium-sized. For the CDR3, the DNA is TGTGCCAGCGGGACAGCCGAATCAAGGGGCTACACCTTC. Amino acid sequence: CASGTAESRGYTF. This chain links TRBV2 with TRBJ1-2; 7 positions match TRBD1. CDR1 and CDR2 (germline): SNHLY, FYNNEI. There are 13 residues in the CDR3. The trim removed 8 bases at V and 8 bases at J, leaving 11 bases unmatched.

In this sample, this clone turned up a few times. This chain connects TRBV2 to TRBJ2-7; D is ambiguous. The V and J ends lost 9 bases and 2 bases respectively, with 8 bases between them. The CDR3 totals 11 residues. CDR1 SNHLY and CDR2 FYNNEI come from the germline V gene. CDR3 region: CASTITYEQYF. CDR3 DNA: TGTGCCAGTACTATCACCTACGAGCAGTACTTC. The full variable domain, rest sourced from reference TRBV2 and TRBJ2-7, is EPEVTQTPSHQVTQMGQEVILRCVPISNHLYFYWYRQILGQKVEFLVSFYNNEISEKSEIFDDQFSVERPDGSNFTLKIRSTKLEDSAMYFCASTITYEQYFGPGTRLTVT.

This chain's CDR3 is CASSRFGTATYEQYF. CDR3 nucleotides: TGTGCCAGCAGTAGATTTGGGACAGCCACCTACGAGCAGTACTTC. The V gene is TRBV6-5, the J gene TRBJ2-7, with 7 positions matching TRBD1. V dropped 5 bases and J dropped 2; count of bases not matched to a gene: 9. The CDR3 is made up of 15 amino acids. Germline lookup yields CDR1 MNHEY and CDR2 SVGAGI.